This T cell receptor beta chain was retrieved from a study of PD-L1 blockade in urothelial cancer. Turning to the study itself: About 90% of the roughly 29 patients were men with bladder-origin urothelial cancer. Median T cell yield from blood was fewer than 150,000.

Time point of the sample: pretreatment peripheral blood. Pretreatment and on-treatment blood mononuclear cell samples were taken, totaling between 1 and 8 time points per patient. This clone has only one observation. Every PCR was spiked with synthetic TCR analog templates. Clones were sequenced by immunoSEQ multiplex PCR, and TCRdb holds only the in-frame ones, with some missing. There are approximately 47,000 clones in the sample; 82% occur only once, and approximately 1.7% lies in the top ten. With V trimmed by 6 bases and J by 8 bases, 6 bases remained unmatched. Germline V CDR1 and CDR2: MNHNS, SASEGT. The CDR3 consists of 14 residues.

Sequenced material: PBMCs, taken around atezolizumab (anti-PD-L1) treatment. The chain links TRBV6-1 to TRBJ1-4, with 10 nucleotides matching TRBD1. This TCR came from a man aged 50 to 59 with urothelial cancer. In DNA form, the CDR3 reads TGTGCCAGCAGGACAGGGGGCAAAGGAGAAAAACTGTTTTTT. This translates into CASRTGGKGEKLFF.